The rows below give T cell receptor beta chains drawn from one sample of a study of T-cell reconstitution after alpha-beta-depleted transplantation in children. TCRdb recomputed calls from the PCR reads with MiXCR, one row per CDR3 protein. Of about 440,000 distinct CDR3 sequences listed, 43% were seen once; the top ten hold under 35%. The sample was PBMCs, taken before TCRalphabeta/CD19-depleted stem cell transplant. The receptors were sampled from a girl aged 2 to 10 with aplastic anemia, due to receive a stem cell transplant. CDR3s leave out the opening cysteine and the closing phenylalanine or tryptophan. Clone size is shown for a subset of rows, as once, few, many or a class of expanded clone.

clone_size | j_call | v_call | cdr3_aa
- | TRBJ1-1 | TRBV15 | ATSRDNREKNTEAF
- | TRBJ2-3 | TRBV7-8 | ASSLGRPPDTQY
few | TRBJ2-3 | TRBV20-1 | SARTRSGTFTQY
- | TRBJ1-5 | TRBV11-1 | ASSLVRSGTPGNKPQH
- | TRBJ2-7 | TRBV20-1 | SAHLAENSYEQY
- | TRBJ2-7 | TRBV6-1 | ASSEITGEVYEQY
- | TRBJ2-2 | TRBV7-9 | AGGDSNTGELF
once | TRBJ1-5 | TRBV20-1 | SARPVNHPQH
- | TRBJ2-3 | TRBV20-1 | SARDPPGASADTQY
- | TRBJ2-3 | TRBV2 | ASRPSGTSTDTQY
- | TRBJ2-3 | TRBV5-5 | ASSLRASGTDTQY
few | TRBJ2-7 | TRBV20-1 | SARQGHPPYEQY
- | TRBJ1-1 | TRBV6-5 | ASSYSKGGRAF
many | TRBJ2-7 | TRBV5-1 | ASSPDRLIYEQY
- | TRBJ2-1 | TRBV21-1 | ASSKGNNEQF
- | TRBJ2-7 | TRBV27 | ASSRGRADEQY
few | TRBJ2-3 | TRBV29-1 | SAGTASTDTQY
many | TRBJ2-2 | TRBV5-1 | ASRMGQINTGELF
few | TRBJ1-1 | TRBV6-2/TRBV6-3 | ASSYSAGWTTEAF
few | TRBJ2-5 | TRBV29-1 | SVEGEGGALVNQETQY
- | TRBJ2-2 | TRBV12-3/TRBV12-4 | ASSFVDTGELF
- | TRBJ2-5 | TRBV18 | ASSPGGTVGETQY